This note documents a single T cell receptor beta chain sequence. Its antigen is unknown. One base away there is no much larger clone; base qualities are not given. The record originates from a study of blood T cell repertoires in COVID-19 (TCRdb year 2020). For context, the study as a whole: The collaborator samples originated in the United States, Italy and Spain and spanned the acute and convalescent phases of COVID-19. Samples came from the ongoing ImmuneRACE study (first 160 participants) plus 1,254 subjects from 6 global collaborators. A de-identified subject ID, COVID-19 status, age in years and sex were almost always included in the sample metadata. Where available, HLA class I and class II types were obtained from metadata supplied by the sample provider rather than from assay-based typing. Deeply sampled blood TCRbeta repertoires from subjects exposed to, actively infected with, or recovered from COVID-19 were included in the dataset. The material from the prospective study consisted of cDNA or gDNA derived from T cells, B-cell-depleted T cells, or PBMCs. The repertoires were released in a freely available public database meant as a resource for research on the immune response to SARS-CoV-2. The paper's findings and limits, for the study overall: The amount of clinical and demographic metadata varied by source and participant and was provided uncurated.

The immunoSEQ Assay, a bias-controlled multiplex PCR, was used to amplify TCRbeta CDR3 regions from genomic DNA. The study's own analysis went as follows. Nucleated cell counts per sample were estimated from amplification of reference gene primers within the assay. To quantify the absolute abundance of each unique TCRbeta CDR3 rearrangement, sequence reads were collapsed and filtered. For each sample, productive Simpson clonality was calculated by taking the square root of Simpson's diversity index across productive rearrangements. In its TCRdb copy, this immuneACCESS table keeps in-frame sequences only and misses some clones. Where compared with another copy, unresolved V genes explain less than half of these, and the others have no known cause. V and J calls plus clone size are reproduced from that table; the DNA served to infer D and trimming. The sample table holds about 280,000 clones, of which 88% were seen once. Jointly, the top ten make up just under 9.5% of the sample.

Collaborating institutions collected whole blood in K2EDTA tubes following their own protocols. For TCRbeta analysis, collaborator samples were shipped as frozen whole blood, as isolated PBMCs, or as DNA extracted from either sample type. This TCR was recovered from a man aged 18-30 years with active or convalescent COVID-19. The specimen sequenced was peripheral blood.

The DNA sequence follows: TGTGCCAGCACCCCCCGCGGCGGGGAGCTGTTTTTT. The encoded protein is CASTPRGGELFF. This chain joins TRBV7-9 to TRBJ2-2, with the D gene too uncertain to name. There are 12 amino acids in the CDR3, from cysteine to phenylalanine inclusive. Solely the CDR3 DNA is kept, with 36 bases framed from the first base. V is cut by 7 bases and J by 7 bases, and the space between the germline ends is 10 bases. The germline V gene (reference sequence) yields SEHNR for CDR1 and FQNEAQ for CDR2. The entire variable domain, with the stretches around the CDR3 drawn from the reference TRBV7-9 and TRBJ2-2 proteins, is DTGVSQNPRHKITKRGQNVTFRCDPISEHNRLYWYRQTLGQGPEFLTYFQNEAQLEKSRLLSDRFSAERPKGSFSTLEIQRTEQGDSAMYLCASTPRGGELFFGEGSRLTVL.